This entry concerns a single TCR beta chain. Profiling relied on immunoSEQ multiplex PCR, and the TCRdb table lists in-frame clones only, not all of them. The data show under 100,000 clones, approximately 96% seen once. This sample was included in a study of technical replicates of blood from a few donors. The germline CDR1 and CDR2 sequences are LNHDA and SQIVND (reference sequence). V lost 8 bases, J lost 4 bases, and 14 bases stayed unmatched. The CDR3 is 15 amino acids. The TCR sequence derives from a human donor in good health. The chain has TRBV19 and TRBJ2-7; 7 nucleotides agree with TRBD1. The sequenced sample consisted of T cells isolated from PBMCs. The CDR3 loop is CASSPRGQNRYEQYF. CDR3 DNA sequence: TGTGCCAGTTCCCCCAGGGGACAGAACCGTTACGAGCAGTACTTC.